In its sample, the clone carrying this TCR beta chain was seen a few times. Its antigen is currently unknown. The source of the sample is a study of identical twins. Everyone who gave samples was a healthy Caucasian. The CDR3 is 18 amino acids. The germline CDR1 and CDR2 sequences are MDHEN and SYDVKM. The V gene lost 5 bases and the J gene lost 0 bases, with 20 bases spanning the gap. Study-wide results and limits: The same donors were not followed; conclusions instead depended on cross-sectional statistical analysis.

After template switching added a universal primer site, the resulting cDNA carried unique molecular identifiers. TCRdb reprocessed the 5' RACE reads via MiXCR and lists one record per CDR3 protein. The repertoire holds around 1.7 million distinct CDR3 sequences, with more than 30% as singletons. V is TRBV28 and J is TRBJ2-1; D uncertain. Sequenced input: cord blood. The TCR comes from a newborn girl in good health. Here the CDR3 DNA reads TGTGCCAGCAGTGGGTCTGGCAGACTCTCAATCTCCTACAATGAGCAGTTCTTC. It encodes CASSGSGRLSISYNEQFF.